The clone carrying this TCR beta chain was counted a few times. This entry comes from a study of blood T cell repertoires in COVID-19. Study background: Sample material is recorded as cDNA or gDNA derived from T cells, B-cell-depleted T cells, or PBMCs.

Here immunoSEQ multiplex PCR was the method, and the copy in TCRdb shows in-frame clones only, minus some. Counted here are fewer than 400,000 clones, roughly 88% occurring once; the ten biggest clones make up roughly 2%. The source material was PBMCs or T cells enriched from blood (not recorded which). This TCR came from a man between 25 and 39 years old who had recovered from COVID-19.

In DNA, the CDR3 is TGTGCAAGTCGCTTAGCGACAAAGGACAGGGGAGGGGAAAAACTGTTTTTT. It is translated as CASRLATKDRGGEKLFF. The J gene is TRBJ1-4, the V gene TRBV12-2; the DNA was not used to check the table's D call, TRBD1. TRBV12-2 is deemed a pseudogene. The CDR3 consists of 17 residues.